The next 24 T cell receptor beta chains were all read from a single sample in a study of neurological immune-mediated disorders. MiXCR, applied by TCRdb to the 5' RACE reads, yields one record per CDR3 protein. Of about 15,000 distinct CDR3 sequences listed, 3.5% are singletons. Sequenced: CD8+ T cells from blood. The receptors stem from a woman in her 40s in good health.

The table lists this clonotype with many counts. The chain has TRBV7-3 and TRBJ2-1; 8 nucleotides align to TRBD1. This CDR3 spans 15 amino acids. V lost 5 bases to trimming and J lost 3 bases; unmatched junction nucleotides: 6. Looked up from germline, CDR1 is SGHTA and CDR2 is FQGTGA. This CDR3 is CASSQAGGFYNEQFF. The CDR3 bases are TGTGCCAGCAGCCAGGCAGGGGGCTTCTACAATGAGCAGTTCTTC.

This clonotype came up many times. An end of the junction differs from the germline gene, which may be a read error. This chain connects TRBV20-1 to TRBJ2-1, with D hard to call. This CDR3 has 11 amino acids. In germline, CDR1 is DFQATT, CDR2 SNEGSKA (reference sequence). CDR3 sequence: CGISPYNEQFF. The CDR3 nucleotides are TGTGGAATCAGCCCCTACAATGAGCAGTTCTTC.

The sample holds many counts of this clonotype. The chain is built from TRBV7-9 and TRBJ2-1; possibly TRBD2 for D (7 bases). The CDR3 loop spans 16 amino acids. Trimming cost V 6 bases and J 7 bases, with 22 bases left between them. Germline V gives CDR1 SEHNR, CDR2 FQNEAQ (reference sequence). Written as DNA, the CDR3 is TGTGCCAGCAGTCCCCTAGGGGGGGAGGGCCCAAATGAGCAGTTCTTC. Translating gives CASSPLGGEGPNEQFF. Together with reference TRBV7-9 and TRBJ2-1, the CDR3 gives the full variable domain: DTGVSQNPRHKITKRGQNVTFRCDPISEHNRLYWYRQTLGQGPEFLTYFQNEAQLEKSRLLSDRFSAERPKGSFSTLEIQRTEQGDSAMYLCASSPLGGEGPNEQFFGPGTRLTVL.

This clonotype was observed at least ten times. The chain combines TRBV29-1 with TRBJ2-3, with 7 bases fitting TRBD1. CDR1 and CDR2 (germline): SQVTM, ANQGSEA. V dropped 8 bases and J dropped 6; count of bases not matched to a gene: 2. The CDR3 has 10 amino acids. The CDR3 sequence is CSQQGDTQYF. The CDR3, as DNA: TGCAGCCAACAGGGGGATACGCAGTATTTT.

This clonotype appeared many times. V gene TRBV12-5 combines with J gene TRBJ2-3; D possibly uses TRBD1 or TRBD2 (5 bases each). The germline V gene encodes CDR1 LGHNT and CDR2 FRNRAP. CDR3 size: 14 residues. V was pared by 2 bases and J by 1 base, with 7 bases between. The CDR3: CASGLQGGTDTQYF. The DNA for the CDR3 is TGTGCTAGTGGTTTGCAGGGAGGCACAGATACGCAGTATTTT.

This clonotype was seen ten or more times. V is TRBV4-2 and J is TRBJ1-1; TRBD1 agrees at 11 bases. This CDR3 contains 16 residues. Germline CDR1 and CDR2: LGHNA and YNFKEQ. V gave up 0 bases and J gave up 4 bases; unmatched junction bases: 4. DNA of the CDR3: TGTGCCAGCAGCCAAGATAGAGGGACAGGGGGCACTGAAGCTTTCTTT. It is translated as CASSQDRGTGGTEAFF.

This clonotype was detected ten times or more. The chain employs TRBV27 and TRBJ2-2; maybe TRBD1 (5 bases). Per the germline V gene, CDR1 is MNHEY and CDR2 is SMNVEV (reference sequence). The CDR3 consists of 13 residues. V lost 6 bases and J lost 2, with 7 bases in between. The CDR3 reads CASRGRNTGELFF. In DNA form, the CDR3 reads TGTGCCAGCAGGGGGCGAAACACCGGGGAGCTGTTTTTT.

By its share, this clonotype is hyperexpanded. The chain carries TRBV28 and TRBJ2-1; 9 bases are shared with TRBD2. This CDR3 has 18 amino acids. Germline loops: CDR1 MDHEN, CDR2 SYDVKM. Trimming cost V 4 bases and J 12 bases; bases outside gene matches: 22. The CDR3, as DNA: TGTGCCAGCAGTTCCCGTCGCCCGACTAGCGGCCCTACAATGAGGCAGTTCTTC. Its translation is CASSSRRPTSGPTMRQFF.

This clonotype was seen ten or more times. The CDR3 reads CASSSTNNEQFF. Written as DNA, the CDR3 is TGTGCCAGCAGCTCTACGAACAATGAGCAGTTCTTC. The chain combines TRBV9 with TRBJ2-1; D remains ambiguous. Trimming took off 4 bases at V and 5 bases at J, with 7 bases between the two ends. CDR1 is SGDLS, CDR2 YYNGEE, per germline. This CDR3 spans 12 amino acids.

This clonotype was seen repeatedly, ten times or more. The J gene is TRBJ2-7, the V gene TRBV20-1; no definite D call. V lost 0 bases to trimming and J lost 1 base, with 16 bases between them. The CDR3 consists of 16 residues. In germline, CDR1 is DFQATT, CDR2 SNEGSKA (reference sequence). In DNA form, the CDR3 reads TGCAGTGCTAGAGATGGAGAACGGGCTGTGTCCTACGAGCAGTACTTC. Protein product: CSARDGERAVSYEQYF.

This clonotype was seen many times. The rearrangement links TRBV11-2 to TRBJ2-1; 9 bases line up with TRBD2. J gave up 3 bases and V 0 bases, and 6 bases lay outside the gene matches. Germline-derived CDR1 and CDR2 are SGHAT and FQNNGV. The length of the CDR3 is 17 residues. The CDR3, as DNA: TGTGCCAGCAGCTTAGAGGGGGCTAGCGGGAACTACAATGAGCAGTTCTTC. Its protein is CASSLEGASGNYNEQFF.

This clonotype was seen at least ten times. V gene TRBV15 combines with J gene TRBJ1-2, with D possibly TRBD1 on 6 matching bases. V was clipped by 4 bases and J by 3 bases, with 24 bases between them. The length of the CDR3 is 18 residues. From germline, CDR1 is LNHNV and CDR2 YYDKDF (reference sequence). The CDR3 region is CATSTLRDMLRIDYGYTF. The CDR3 coding sequence is TGTGCCACCAGCACCCTCAGGGACATGTTACGAATTGACTATGGCTACACCTTC.

The sample holds many counts of this clonotype. The rearrangement joins TRBV6-5 to TRBJ2-7; possible D gene TRBD1, 7 bases. The CDR3 has 14 amino acids. The germline gives CDR1 MNHEY, CDR2 SVGAGI. The V end lost 7 bases, the J end lost 5 bases, and 18 bases lay between the germline ends. For the CDR3, the DNA is TGTGCCAGCACCCAGGGGGGAGGTAACCACGAGCAGTACTTC. Its translation: CASTQGGGNHEQYF.

The table lists this clonotype with many counts. The V call is TRBV6-5, the J call TRBJ2-7; the D gene is possibly TRBD2 (5 bases). The CDR3 loop spans 15 amino acids. Between the trimmed V and J ends, which lost 6 bases and 0 bases, there was a span of 15 bases. CDR1 is MNHEY and CDR2 is SVGAGI in the germline V gene. CDR3 in amino acids: CASSPSLAFSYEQYF. The CDR3 DNA is TGTGCCAGCAGCCCCTCCCTAGCATTCTCCTACGAGCAGTACTTC.

This clonotype was recorded at least ten times. This chain connects TRBV24-1 to TRBJ2-1, with a tentative D call TRBD1 (5 bases). V was clipped by 0 bases and J by 4 bases, with 9 bases between them. The germline gives CDR1 KGHDR, CDR2 SFDVKD. The CDR3 length is 15 residues. The chain's CDR3 is CATSDLAGLYNEQFF. CDR3 bases: TGTGCCACCAGTGATTTGGCAGGGTTATACAATGAGCAGTTCTTC.

This clonotype was counted ten times or more. V gene TRBV27 combines with J gene TRBJ2-2, with 9 positions matching TRBD2. The germline V gene encodes CDR1 MNHEY and CDR2 SMNVEV (reference sequence). The CDR3 totals 16 residues. Trimming at V came to 2 bases and at J to 3 bases, leaving 4 bases not matched to a gene. The CDR3 nucleotides are TGTGCCAGCAGTTTAAGTAGCGGGAGCTACACCGGGGAGCTGTTTTTT. Its protein product is CASSLSSGSYTGELFF.

This clonotype was seen a few times. The chain employs TRBV6-2 or TRBV6-3 and TRBJ1-5; no clear D. Germline CDR1 MNHEY, CDR2 SVGEGT. V shed 2 bases and J shed 4 bases, with 9 bases lying between them. This CDR3 is built from 14 residues. CDR3 in amino acids: CASSYPDGNQPQHF. The CDR3 DNA is TGTGCCAGCAGTTACCCCGACGGGAATCAGCCCCAGCATTTT.

Many counts were recorded for this clonotype. The rearrangement joins TRBV12-3 or TRBV12-4 to TRBJ2-1; D uncertain. The CDR3 runs 12 residues. Trimming took off 0 bases at V and 6 bases at J, with 3 bases between the two ends. The chain's CDR3 is CASSLAVNEQFF. As DNA, the CDR3 is TGTGCCAGCAGTTTAGCTGTCAATGAGCAGTTCTTC.

There are many counts of this clonotype. The chain uses TRBV12-3 or TRBV12-4 and TRBJ2-2, with D unclear. The CDR3 sequence is 12 residues long. The germline V and J ends were trimmed by 8 bases and 3 bases, with 7 bases remaining between them. CDR3 amino acids: CASCHYTGELFF. The DNA of the CDR3 is TGTGCCAGCTGTCATTACACCGGGGAGCTGTTTTTT.

There are many counts of this clonotype. This sequence joins TRBV28 and TRBJ2-1, with 11 bases matching TRBD2. The CDR3 runs 14 residues. Germline V gene lookup returns CDR1 MDHEN and CDR2 SYDVKM. Losses at the gene ends were 10 bases for V and 8 bases for J; bases not matched to a gene: 10. The CDR3 DNA follows: TGTGCCACCTCATATAGCGGGAGGGGGGATGAGCAGTTCTTC. It specifies CATSYSGRGDEQFF. The whole variable domain, filled in from reference TRBV28 and TRBJ2-1, reads DVKVTQSSRYLVKRTGEKVFLECVQDMDHENMFWYRQDPGLGLRLIYFSYDVKMKEKGDIPEGYSVSREKKERFSLILESASTNQTSMYLCATSYSGRGDEQFFGPGTRLTVL.

This clonotype was recorded many times. The rearrangement uses TRBV4-3 and TRBJ2-7, with TRBD2 as a possible D gene (5 bases). The CDR3 has 12 amino acids. The germline V and J ends were trimmed by 3 bases and 6 bases, with 9 bases remaining between them. Germline V gene lookup returns CDR1 LGHNA and CDR2 YSLEER. For the CDR3, the DNA is TGCGCCAGCAGCCACCTTGGAGGCGAGCAGTACTTC. This codes for CASSHLGGEQYF.

This clonotype was seen at least ten times. The junction does not match germline at one end; this may be a read error. The chain links TRBV5-1 to TRBJ2-5, with D uncertain. The CDR3 runs 16 residues. Germline V lookup: CDR1 SGHRS, CDR2 YFSETQ. For the CDR3, the DNA is TGCGCCAGCAGCCTGAGGATGGCTATCCGTTCAGAGGCCCAGTACTTC. Its protein is CASSLRMAIRSEAQYF.

At least ten counts were recorded for this clonotype. The chain carries TRBV6-2 or TRBV6-3 and TRBJ2-2, with 7 bases aligning to TRBD2. The CDR3 is made up of 15 amino acids. J gave up 4 bases and V 2 bases, and 4 bases lay outside the gene matches. Per the germline V gene, CDR1 is MNHEY and CDR2 is SVGEGT. In DNA, the CDR3 is TGTGCCAGCAGTTACGCGGGAGAGAGCACCGGGGAGCTGTTTTTT. It codes for CASSYAGESTGELFF.

This clonotype was seen a few times. This chain uses TRBV18 with TRBJ2-7; 14 positions agree with TRBD2. Germline loops: CDR1 KGHSH, CDR2 LQKENI. The CDR3 is made up of 17 amino acids. The junction had 6 bases not matched to a gene; V was cut back by 5 bases and J by 0 bases. The CDR3 loop is CASSGGLAGADSYEQYF. CDR3 sequence (DNA): TGTGCCAGCTCAGGGGGACTAGCGGGAGCGGACTCCTACGAGCAGTACTTC.